Included here is one TCR beta chain sequence, with context. The antigen it recognizes is unknown. No base quality values were provided; no much bigger clone lies one nucleotide off. The label giving this sample's time point can be read as: about 28 days (+/-7) after the second vaccine dose. AZD1222 recipients whose second dose came at about 4 weeks and those whose second dose came at about 12 weeks were combined into one group, since spike-specific TCR depth and breadth did not differ between the two schedules. The vaccinee samples were drawn from two UK trials, COV001 and COV002, one of which was a single-blind randomized controlled phase 2/3 trial testing AZD1222 (ChAdOx1 nCoV-19) in healthy adults. For TCRbeta chain sequencing, PBMC samples from trial participants were taken at day 0 and at day 28 after the second dose. From its cysteine to its phenylalanine, the CDR3 spans 15 amino acids. Only CDR3 DNA remains: 45 bases, in frame from the first base. From a lookup of the germline V gene, CDR1 and CDR2 are SGDLS and YYNGEE. V loses 0 bases of germline sequence and J loses 3 bases, and the interval between the two ends is 12 bases.

The sample is drawn from a study of T cell responses to AZD1222 COVID-19 vaccine (dated by TCRdb to about 2021). Some background on the complete study: TCR sequencing covered fewer than 250 trial participants: about 210 given two doses of AZD1222 and approximately 26 given two doses of MenACWY control vaccine. Trial participants were enrolled into age subgroups of 18-55, 56-69 and 70-plus years, which contained approximately 150, 30 and 60 TCR-sequenced participants, respectively.

The CDR3 regions of human TCRbeta chains were analyzed by immunosequencing. The study's processing was this. TCRs in the repertoires were compared against a reference library of SARS-CoV-2-specific TCRs that had been generated with the MIRA antigen-specificity platform. Breadth was defined as the fraction of unique TCRs that were SARS-CoV-2-associated. Depth was defined as the fraction of total T cells that were SARS-CoV-2-associated. Using the MIRA data, each spike-specific TCR was assigned both to the spike region to which the TCR was reactive and to a CD4 or CD8 class. Log10-transformed breadth and depth values were compared by one-way ANOVA with Sidak's multiple comparisons tests. In TCRdb, the immuneACCESS table is reduced to in-frame sequences with V and J assigned. These tables do not hold every clone; where another copy was compared, an unresolved V gene accounts for under half, and the others remain unexplained. That table supplies the V and J calls and clone size; D and trimming were determined from the DNA. The sample records under 150,000 clones, approximately 88% of which are singletons. The top ten constitute about 6.5% of the sample.

Overall results and qualifications from the work: Reportedly, almost half of the unique spike-specific TCRs recognized epitopes lying outside the regions that are mutated in the B.1.351 and B.1.1.7 variants. After two AZD1222 doses, spike-specific TCR breadth and depth were significantly higher than at day 0 and than in MenACWY recipients. Because no samples from the day 14 peak response were available, repertoires could be characterized only after the peak T cell response. The 56-69-year group was small, and its depth increase did not reach significance, likely because of low power. The whole spike protein was spanned by vaccine-associated CD4 TCRs, and dominant responses were seen in regions 160-218 and 743-854. Participants were mostly white British and included more females than males, and it was suggested by the authors that clonal diversity may have been underestimated. Conclusions about previously exposed vaccinees are limited, since just five or six AZD1222 recipients were seropositive for SARS-CoV-2 at baseline.

Sample: peripheral blood, taken 28 days after the second AZD1222 dose. The rearrangement combines TRBV9 with TRBJ1-1; the D gene is perhaps TRBD1, on 5 matching bases. This TCR derives from an adult who received the AZD1222 COVID-19 vaccine. The CDR3 here reads CASSVGWGADTEAFF. The nucleotide sequence reads TGTGCCAGCAGCGTAGGGTGGGGCGCGGACACTGAAGCTTTCTTT.